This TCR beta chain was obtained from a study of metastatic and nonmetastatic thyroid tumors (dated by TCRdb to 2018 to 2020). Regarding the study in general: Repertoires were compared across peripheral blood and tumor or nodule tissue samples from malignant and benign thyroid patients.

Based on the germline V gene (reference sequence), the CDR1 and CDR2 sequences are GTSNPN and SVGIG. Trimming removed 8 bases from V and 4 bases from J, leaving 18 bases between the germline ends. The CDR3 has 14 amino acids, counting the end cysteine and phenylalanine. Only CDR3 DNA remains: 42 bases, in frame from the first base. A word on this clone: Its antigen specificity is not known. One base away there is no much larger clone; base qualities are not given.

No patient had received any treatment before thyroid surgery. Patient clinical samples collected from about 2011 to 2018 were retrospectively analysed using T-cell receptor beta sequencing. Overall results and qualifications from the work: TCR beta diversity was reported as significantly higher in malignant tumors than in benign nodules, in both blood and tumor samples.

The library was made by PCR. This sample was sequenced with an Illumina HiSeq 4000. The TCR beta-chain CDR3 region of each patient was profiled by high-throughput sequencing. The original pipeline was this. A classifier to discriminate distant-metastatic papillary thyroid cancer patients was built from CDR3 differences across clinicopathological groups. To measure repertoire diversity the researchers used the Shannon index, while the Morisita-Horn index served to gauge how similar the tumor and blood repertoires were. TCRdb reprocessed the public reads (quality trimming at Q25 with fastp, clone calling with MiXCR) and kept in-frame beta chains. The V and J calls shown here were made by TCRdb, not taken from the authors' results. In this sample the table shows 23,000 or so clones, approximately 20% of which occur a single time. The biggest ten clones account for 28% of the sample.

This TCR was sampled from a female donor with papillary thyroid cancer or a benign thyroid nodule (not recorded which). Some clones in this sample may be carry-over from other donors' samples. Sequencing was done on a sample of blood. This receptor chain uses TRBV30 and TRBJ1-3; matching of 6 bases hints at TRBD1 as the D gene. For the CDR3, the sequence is CARLGGARGNTIYF. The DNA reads TGTGCCCGCCTGGGGGGCGCGCGGGGAAACACCATATATTTT.